A selection of T cell receptor beta chains follows, all from one sample in a study of T cell clones after liver transplantation. The protocol was immunoSEQ multiplex PCR, while the TCRdb copy is restricted to in-frame clones and leaves out a portion. The data hold tens of thousands of clones, with 84% observed a single time. The sequencing here drew on CD4+ T cells from blood, taken around 50 months after liver transplant. These receptors were collected from a human patient who received a liver transplant. Some T cells may be graft donor cells. CDR3s include the opening cysteine and the closing phenylalanine or tryptophan. A D gene is named only where the DNA matches it firmly. The listing skips clone size in some rows; elsewhere it reads once, few, many or a size class.

j_call: TRBJ1-2
clone_size: few
v_call: TRBV19
cdr3_length: 13
d_call: .
cdr3_aa: CASSIRQAGGYTF
cdr3_nt: TGTGCCAGTAGTATACGGCAGGCTGGCGGCTACACCTTC

j_call: TRBJ2-3
clone_size: .
v_call: TRBV11-2
cdr3_length: 17
d_call: .
cdr3_aa: CASSGHRTLRAADTQYF
cdr3_nt: TGTGCCAGCAGCGGACATCGGACACTACGGGCGGCAGATACGCAGTATTTT

j_call: TRBJ2-5
clone_size: .
v_call: TRBV7-9
cdr3_length: 16
d_call: .
cdr3_aa: CASSPFSKADQETQYF
cdr3_nt: TGTGCCAGCAGCCCCTTCTCCAAGGCGGATCAAGAGACCCAGTACTTC

j_call: TRBJ2-5
clone_size: .
v_call: TRBV2
cdr3_length: 13
d_call: .
cdr3_aa: CASSGYNRETQYF
cdr3_nt: TGTGCCAGCAGTGGATACAACCGGGAGACCCAGTACTTC

j_call: TRBJ2-2
clone_size: .
v_call: TRBV6-4
cdr3_length: 14
d_call: .
cdr3_aa: CASSKDLNTGELFF
cdr3_nt: TGTGCCAGCAGCAAGGACCTGAACACCGGGGAGCTGTTTTTT

j_call: TRBJ1-6
clone_size: .
v_call: TRBV7-2
cdr3_length: 12
d_call: .
cdr3_aa: CASTFQGTPLHF
cdr3_nt: TGTGCCAGCACCTTTCAGGGCACACCCCTCCACTTT

j_call: TRBJ1-4
clone_size: .
v_call: TRBV5-4
cdr3_length: 14
d_call: TRBD1
cdr3_aa: CASSLQDRGEKLFF
cdr3_nt: TGTGCCAGCAGTCTGCAGGACAGGGGGGAAAAACTGTTTTTT

j_call: TRBJ2-7
clone_size: .
v_call: TRBV7-2
cdr3_length: 16
d_call: TRBD2
cdr3_aa: CASSFDGTSGSPEQYF
cdr3_nt: TGTGCCAGCAGCTTTGACGGGACTAGCGGGAGTCCCGAGCAGTACTTC

j_call: TRBJ1-4
clone_size: .
v_call: TRBV28
cdr3_length: 14
d_call: TRBD1
cdr3_aa: CASSYRDRDEKLFF
cdr3_nt: TGTGCCAGCAGTTACCGGGACAGAGATGAAAAACTGTTTTTT

j_call: TRBJ2-5
clone_size: once
v_call: TRBV13
cdr3_length: 13
d_call: TRBD2
cdr3_aa: CASSLAGGETQYF
cdr3_nt: TGTGCCAGCAGCTTAGCGGGGGGGGAGACCCAGTACTTC